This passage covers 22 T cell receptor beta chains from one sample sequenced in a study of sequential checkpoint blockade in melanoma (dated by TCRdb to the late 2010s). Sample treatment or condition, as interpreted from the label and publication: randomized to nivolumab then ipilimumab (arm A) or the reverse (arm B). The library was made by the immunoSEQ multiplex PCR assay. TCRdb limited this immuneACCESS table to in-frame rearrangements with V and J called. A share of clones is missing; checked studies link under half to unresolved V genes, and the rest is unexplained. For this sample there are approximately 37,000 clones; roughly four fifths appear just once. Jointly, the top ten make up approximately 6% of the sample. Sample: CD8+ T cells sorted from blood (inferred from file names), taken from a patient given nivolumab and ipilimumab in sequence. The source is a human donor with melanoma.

For the CDR3, the DNA is TGTGCCAGCAGCGACCTAGAGACAGGACTCTATGGCTACACCTTC. Its translation is CASSDLETGLYGYTF. The chain employs TRBV7-6 and TRBJ1-2; D is possibly TRBD1 (6 bases). Germline values: CDR1 SGHVS, CDR2 FNYEAQ. The ends were cut back, 5 bases at V and 4 bases at J, with 17 bases in the middle. There are 15 residues in the CDR3.

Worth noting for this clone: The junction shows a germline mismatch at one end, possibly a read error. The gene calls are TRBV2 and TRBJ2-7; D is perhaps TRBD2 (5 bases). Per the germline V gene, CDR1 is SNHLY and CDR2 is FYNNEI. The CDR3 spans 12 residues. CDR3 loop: CASSEGLPIIYF. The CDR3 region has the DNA TGTGCCAGCAGCGAAGGACTCCCCATTATCTACTTC.

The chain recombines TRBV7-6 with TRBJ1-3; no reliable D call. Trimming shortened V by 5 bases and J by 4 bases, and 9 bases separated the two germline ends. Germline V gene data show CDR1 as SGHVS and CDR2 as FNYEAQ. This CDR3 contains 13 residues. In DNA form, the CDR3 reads TGTGCCAGCAGCCCCTTTCCGGGAAACACCATATATTTT. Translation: CASSPFPGNTIYF.

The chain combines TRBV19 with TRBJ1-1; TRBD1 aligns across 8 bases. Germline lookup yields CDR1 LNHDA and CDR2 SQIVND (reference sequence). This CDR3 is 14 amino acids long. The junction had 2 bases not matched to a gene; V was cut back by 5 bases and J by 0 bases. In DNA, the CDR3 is TGTGCCAGTAGTTGGGGACAGGTGAACACTGAAGCTTTCTTT. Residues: CASSWGQVNTEAFF.

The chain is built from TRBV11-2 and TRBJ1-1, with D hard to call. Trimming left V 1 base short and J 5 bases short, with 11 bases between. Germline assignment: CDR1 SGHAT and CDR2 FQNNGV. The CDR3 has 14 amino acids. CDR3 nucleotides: TGTGCCAGCAGCTTAGTGGGGAGCTGGACTGAAGCTTTCTTT. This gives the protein CASSLVGSWTEAFF.

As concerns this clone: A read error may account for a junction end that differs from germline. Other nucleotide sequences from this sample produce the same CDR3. CDR3 loop: CASSLAQAPSYEQYF. The DNA for the CDR3 is TGTGCCAGCAGCTTGGCCCAGGCTCCCTCCTATGAGCAGTACTTC. This chain joins TRBV7-6 and TRBJ2-7; D gene ambiguous. Germline V lookup: CDR1 SGHVS, CDR2 FNYEAQ. The CDR3 contains 15 residues.

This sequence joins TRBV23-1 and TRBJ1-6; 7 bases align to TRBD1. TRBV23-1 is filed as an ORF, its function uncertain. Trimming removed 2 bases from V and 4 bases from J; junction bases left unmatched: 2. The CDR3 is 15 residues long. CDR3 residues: CASSQAGQYNSPLHF. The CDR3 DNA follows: TGCGCCAGCAGTCAAGCGGGACAGTATAATTCACCCCTCCACTTT.

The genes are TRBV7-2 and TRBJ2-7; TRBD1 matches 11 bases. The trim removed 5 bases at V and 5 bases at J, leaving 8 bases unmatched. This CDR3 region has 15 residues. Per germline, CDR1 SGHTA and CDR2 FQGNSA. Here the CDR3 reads CASSPTGTGGNEQYF. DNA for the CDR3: TGTGCCAGCAGCCCAACCGGGACAGGGGGAAACGAGCAGTACTTC.

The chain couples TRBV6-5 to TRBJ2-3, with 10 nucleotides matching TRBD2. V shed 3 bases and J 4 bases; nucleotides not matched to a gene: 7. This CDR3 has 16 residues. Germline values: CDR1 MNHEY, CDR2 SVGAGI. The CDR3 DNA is TGTGCCAGCAGTTATGGAACTAGCGGGACAGCAGATACGCAGTATTTT. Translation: CASSYGTSGTADTQYF.

The CDR3 spells CASSLLADRGENEQYF. The CDR3 nucleotides are TGTGCCAGCAGCTTACTCGCCGACAGGGGAGAGAACGAGCAGTACTTC. This rearrangement joins TRBV7-2 to TRBJ2-7; 8 bases map to TRBD1. CDR3 length: 16 residues. The trim removed 2 bases at V and 5 bases at J, leaving 11 bases unmatched. Germline values: CDR1 SGHTA, CDR2 FQGNSA.

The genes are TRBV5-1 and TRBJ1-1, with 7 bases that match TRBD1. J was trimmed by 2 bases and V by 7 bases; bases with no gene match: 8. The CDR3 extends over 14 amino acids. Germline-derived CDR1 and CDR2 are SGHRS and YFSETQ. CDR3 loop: CASRQGYGNTEAFF. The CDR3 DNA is TGCGCCAGCCGACAGGGTTACGGAAACACTGAAGCTTTCTTT.

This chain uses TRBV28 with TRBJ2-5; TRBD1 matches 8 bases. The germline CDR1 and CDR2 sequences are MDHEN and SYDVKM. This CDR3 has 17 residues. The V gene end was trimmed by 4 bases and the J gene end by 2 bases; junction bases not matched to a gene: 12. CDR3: CASSSPGQGAPQETQYF. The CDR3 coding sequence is TGTGCCAGCAGTTCGCCGGGGCAGGGGGCACCTCAAGAGACCCAGTACTTC. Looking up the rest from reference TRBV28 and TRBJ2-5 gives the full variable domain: DVKVTQSSRYLVKRTGEKVFLECVQDMDHENMFWYRQDPGLGLRLIYFSYDVKMKEKGDIPEGYSVSREKKERFSLILESASTNQTSMYLCASSSPGQGAPQETQYFGPGTRLLVL.

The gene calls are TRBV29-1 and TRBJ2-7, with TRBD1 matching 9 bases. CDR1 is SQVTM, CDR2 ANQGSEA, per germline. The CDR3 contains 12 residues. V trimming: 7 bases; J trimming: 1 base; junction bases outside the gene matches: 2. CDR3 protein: CSAGTGSYEQYF. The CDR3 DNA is TGCAGCGCCGGGACAGGGTCCTACGAGCAGTACTTC.

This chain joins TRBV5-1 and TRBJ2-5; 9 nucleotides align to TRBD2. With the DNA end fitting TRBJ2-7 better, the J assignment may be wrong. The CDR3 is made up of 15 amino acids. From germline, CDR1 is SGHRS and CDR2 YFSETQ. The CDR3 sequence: CASSLGLAVSYEQYF. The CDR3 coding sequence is TGCGCCAGCAGCTTGGGACTAGCGGTATCCTACGAGCAGTACTTC.

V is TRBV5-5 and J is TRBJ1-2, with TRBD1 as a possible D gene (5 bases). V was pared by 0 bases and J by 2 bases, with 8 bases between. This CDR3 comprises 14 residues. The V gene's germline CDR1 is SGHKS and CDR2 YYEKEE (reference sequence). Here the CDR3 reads CASSLGGDNYGYTF. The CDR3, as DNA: TGTGCCAGCAGCTTGGGCGGGGACAACTATGGCTACACCTTC.

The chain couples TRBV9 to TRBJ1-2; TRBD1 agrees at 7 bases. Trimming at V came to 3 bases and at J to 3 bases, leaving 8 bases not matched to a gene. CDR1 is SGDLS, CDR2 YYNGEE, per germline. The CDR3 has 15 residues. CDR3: CASSGPRDSHYGYTF. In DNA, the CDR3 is TGTGCCAGCAGCGGACCCCGGGACAGCCACTATGGCTACACCTTC.

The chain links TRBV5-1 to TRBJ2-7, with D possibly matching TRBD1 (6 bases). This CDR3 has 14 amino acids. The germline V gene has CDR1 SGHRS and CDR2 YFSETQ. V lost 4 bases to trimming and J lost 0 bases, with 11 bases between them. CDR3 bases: TGCGCCAGCAGCAGGGACACCTTCTCCTACGAGCAGTACTTC. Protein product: CASSRDTFSYEQYF.

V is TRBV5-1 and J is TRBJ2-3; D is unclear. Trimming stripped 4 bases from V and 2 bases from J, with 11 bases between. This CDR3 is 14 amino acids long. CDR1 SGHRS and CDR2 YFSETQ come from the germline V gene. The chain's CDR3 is CASSLRIFTDTQYF. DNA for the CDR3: TGCGCCAGCAGCCTCAGGATTTTCACAGATACGCAGTATTTT.

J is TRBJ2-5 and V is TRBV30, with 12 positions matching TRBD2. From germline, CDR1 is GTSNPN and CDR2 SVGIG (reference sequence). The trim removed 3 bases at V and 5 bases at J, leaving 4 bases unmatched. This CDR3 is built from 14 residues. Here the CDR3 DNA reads TGTGCCTGGAGCCTCACTAGCGGGGGGGAGACCCAGTACTTC. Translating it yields CAWSLTSGGETQYF.

The CDR3 loop reads CASRNTGGASYEQYF. The CDR3 DNA reads as TGTGCCAGCCGAAACACAGGGGGCGCCTCCTACGAGCAGTACTTC. The V call is TRBV27, the J call TRBJ2-7, with TRBD1 matching 9 bases. CDR1 is MNHEY and CDR2 is SMNVEV in the germline V gene (reference sequence). Trimming cost V 8 bases and J 0 bases; bases outside gene matches: 8. This CDR3 spans 15 amino acids.

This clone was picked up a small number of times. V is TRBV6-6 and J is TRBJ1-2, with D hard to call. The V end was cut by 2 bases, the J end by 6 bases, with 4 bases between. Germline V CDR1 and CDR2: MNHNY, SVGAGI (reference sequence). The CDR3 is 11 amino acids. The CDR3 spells CASSYPDGYTF. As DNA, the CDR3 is TGTGCCAGCAGTTACCCGGATGGCTACACCTTC.

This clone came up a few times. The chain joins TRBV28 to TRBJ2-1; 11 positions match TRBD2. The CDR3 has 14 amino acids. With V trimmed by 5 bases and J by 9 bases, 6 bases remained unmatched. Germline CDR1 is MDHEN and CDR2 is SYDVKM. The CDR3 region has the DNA TGTGCCAGCAGTATAGCGGGAGGGCTGGCTGAGCAGTTCTTC. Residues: CASSIAGGLAEQFF.